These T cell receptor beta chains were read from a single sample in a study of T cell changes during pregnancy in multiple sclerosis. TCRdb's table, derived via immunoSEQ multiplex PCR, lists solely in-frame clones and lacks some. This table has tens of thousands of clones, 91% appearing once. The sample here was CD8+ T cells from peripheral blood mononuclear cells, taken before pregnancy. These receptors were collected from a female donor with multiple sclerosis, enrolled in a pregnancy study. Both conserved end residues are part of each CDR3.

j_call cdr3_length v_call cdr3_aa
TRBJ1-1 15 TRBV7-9 CASSEGPGRNTEAFF
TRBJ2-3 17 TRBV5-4 CASSPGTSGGAIGTQYF
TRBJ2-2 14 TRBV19 CASTLGPYTGELFF
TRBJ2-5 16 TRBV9 CASSTRLAGAQETQYF
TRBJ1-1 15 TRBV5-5 CASSLGTGPGTEAFF
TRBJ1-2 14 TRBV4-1 CASSQSTGAGGYTF
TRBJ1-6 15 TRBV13 CASSLGGRGNSPLHF
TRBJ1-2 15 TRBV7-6 CASSLTPGQGYGYTF
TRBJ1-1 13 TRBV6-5 CASTPWGGTEAFF
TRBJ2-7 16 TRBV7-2 CASSLGDSGGTYEQYF
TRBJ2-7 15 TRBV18 CASSPGGGGLYEQYF
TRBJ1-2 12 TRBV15 CATSRGDYGYTF
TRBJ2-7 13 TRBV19 CASSIELSYEQYF
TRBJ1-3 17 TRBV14 CASSQEGGQGLGNTIYF
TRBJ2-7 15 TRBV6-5 CASRDQSGGATEQYF
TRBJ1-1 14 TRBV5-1 CASSLTMMNTEAFF
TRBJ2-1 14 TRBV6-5 CARLRDRASNEQFF
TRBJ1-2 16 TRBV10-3 CANSPDRDRGYYGYTF
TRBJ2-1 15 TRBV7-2 CASSYGLASYNEQFF
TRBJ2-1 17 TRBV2 CASPLQGSGRAYNEQFF
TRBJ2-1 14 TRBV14 CASSVHLKTNEQFF
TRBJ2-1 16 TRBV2 CASSEAGGGVYNEQFF
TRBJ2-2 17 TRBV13 CASSYLASRGDTGELFF
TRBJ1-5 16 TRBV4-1 CASSPEVGTANQPQHF
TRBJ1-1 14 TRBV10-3 CAISERGHNTEAFF
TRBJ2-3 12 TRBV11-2 CASSSYTDTQYF
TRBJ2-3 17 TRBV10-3 CAISDYLNKGATDTQYF
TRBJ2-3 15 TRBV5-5 CASSLGTGVPDTQYF
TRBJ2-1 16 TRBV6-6 CACDSGQISSYNEQFF